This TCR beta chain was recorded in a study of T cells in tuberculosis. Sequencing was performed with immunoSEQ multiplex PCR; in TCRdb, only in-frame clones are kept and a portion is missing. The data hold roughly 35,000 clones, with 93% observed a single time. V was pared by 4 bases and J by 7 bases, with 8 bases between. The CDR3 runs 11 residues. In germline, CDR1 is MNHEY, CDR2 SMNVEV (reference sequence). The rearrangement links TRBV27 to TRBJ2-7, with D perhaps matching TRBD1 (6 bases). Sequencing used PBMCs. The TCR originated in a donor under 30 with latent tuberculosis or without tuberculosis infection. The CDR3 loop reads CASSYGQEQYF. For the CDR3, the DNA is TGTGCCAGCAGTTACGGACAGGAGCAGTACTTC.